This TCR beta chain came from a study of cytomegalovirus exposure and HLA in healthy donors. The CDR3 is 19 residues long. Trimming removed 0 bases from V and 4 bases from J; junction bases left unmatched: 11. Germline CDR1 reads MNHEY; CDR2 reads SMNVEV (reference sequence). The PCR used 60 Vbeta and 13 Jbeta primers. Method: immunoSEQ multiplex PCR; TCRdb's copy keeps in-frame clones and lacks some. Seen here are some 130,000 clones, about 70% observed once, and the top ten hold 7.3%. The clonotype originates from a male donor in good health and CMV-seronegative. Sequenced sample: PBMCs. The chain recombines TRBV27 with TRBJ2-2; 10 bases match TRBD2. The CDR3 DNA reads as TGTGCCAGCAGTTTATCATCCCTAGCGGGGGCGGGTGGCACCGGGGAGCTGTTTTTT. Translating gives CASSLSSLAGAGGTGELFF.